This T cell receptor beta chain was captured by sequencing in a study of cytomegalovirus exposure and HLA in healthy donors. Whole-study results and caveats: The study put some 150 TCR beta chains on its list as cytomegalovirus-associated.

This PCR relied on a set of 60 Vbeta primers and 13 Jbeta primers. Method: immunoSEQ multiplex PCR; TCRdb's copy keeps in-frame clones and lacks some. The profile shows over 20,000 clones, just under 80% of them singletons. Note on this clone: Its antigen is currently unknown. The junction departs from the called germline gene at one end, perhaps through a read error.

The CDR3 totals 13 residues. Germline values: CDR1 GTSNPN, CDR2 SVGIG (reference sequence). This chain joins TRBV30 and TRBJ2-7, with D possibly being TRBD1 (5 bases). The TCR sequence derives from a male donor in good health and CMV-seronegative. The sample taken for sequencing was PBMCs. The CDR3 spells CAWSLTGFYEQYF. In nucleotides, the CDR3 is TGTGCCTGGAGTCTAACAGGTTTCTACGAACAGTACTTC.